Detailed here is one T cell receptor beta chain. This record comes from a study of blood T cell repertoires in COVID-19. Trimming removed 0 bases from V and 0 bases from J, with 8 bases in between. This CDR3 region has 15 residues. In germline, CDR1 is SGDLS, CDR2 YYNGEE. Libraries were prepared by immunoSEQ multiplex PCR; TCRdb keeps only in-frame clonotypes and omits some of them. The repertoire holds about 320,000 clones, with less than 85% as singletons. The study drew participants aged about 18 to 89 years from 24 US areas. Researchers sorted participants into cohorts using their self-reported clinical history.

The sample consisted of PBMCs or T cells enriched from blood (not recorded which). The clonotype originates from a woman in her twenties or thirties who had been exposed to COVID-19. The chain recombines TRBV9 with TRBJ2-3; D ambiguous. The chain's CDR3 is CASSVGALSTDTQYF. The CDR3 DNA reads as TGTGCCAGCAGCGTAGGAGCGTTGAGCACAGATACGCAGTATTTT.